These T cell receptor beta chains were read from a single sample in a study of blood T cells in healthy people across ages. Using its own MiXCR run on the 5' RACE reads, TCRdb lists one record per CDR3 protein. The sample has 870,000 or so distinct CDR3 sequences; 25% to 30% are singletons. Sequencing was done on a sample of blood. Receptors originate from an elderly woman in good health. Both conserved end residues are part of each CDR3. Fields, in order: J gene, D gene, V gene, clone size, CDR3 length, CDR3 DNA, CDR3 protein. D genes are given only for firm matches. Not all rows give a size; the values are once, few, many and, for expanded clones, a class.

J gene: TRBJ2-1
D gene: -
V gene: TRBV5-5
clone size: many
CDR3 length: 15
CDR3 DNA: TGTGCCAGCAGCCGAGGGACGTACTCCTACAATGAGCAGTTCTTC
CDR3 protein: CASSRGTYSYNEQFF

J gene: TRBJ1-2
D gene: -
V gene: TRBV29-1
clone size: -
CDR3 length: 14
CDR3 DNA: TGCAGCGTTGAAGCTAGTAGCAGGGTTGATGGCTACACCTTC
CDR3 protein: CSVEASSRVDGYTF

J gene: TRBJ2-3
D gene: TRBD1
V gene: TRBV3-1
clone size: -
CDR3 length: 16
CDR3 DNA: TGTGCCAGCAGCCCCCGACTGGGACAGGGAGCAGATACGCAGTATTTT
CDR3 protein: CASSPRLGQGADTQYF

J gene: TRBJ2-1
D gene: -
V gene: TRBV7-2
clone size: many
CDR3 length: 13
CDR3 DNA: TGTGCCAGCAGCTTAGTGGCTTTGAGTGAGCAGTTCTTC
CDR3 protein: CASSLVALSEQFF

J gene: TRBJ1-5
D gene: -
V gene: TRBV20-1
clone size: -
CDR3 length: 14
CDR3 DNA: TGCAGTGCTCCCTTCGGGGCGGGCAGTCAGCCCCAGCATTTT
CDR3 protein: CSAPFGAGSQPQHF

J gene: TRBJ2-7
D gene: -
V gene: TRBV27
clone size: many
CDR3 length: 13
CDR3 DNA: TGTGCCAGCAGTTTCGGGGGACAATACGAGCAGTACTTC
CDR3 protein: CASSFGGQYEQYF

J gene: TRBJ2-4
D gene: -
V gene: TRBV3-1
clone size: many
CDR3 length: 17
CDR3 DNA: TGTGCCAGCAGCCCCTACAGGGAAGGGATAGCCAAAAACATTCAGTACTTC
CDR3 protein: CASSPYREGIAKNIQYF

J gene: TRBJ2-1
D gene: TRBD1
V gene: TRBV6-5
clone size: many
CDR3 length: 17
CDR3 DNA: TGTGCCAGCAGCCGCCTAGGACAGGGGAGCTCCTACAATGAGCAGTTCTTC
CDR3 protein: CASSRLGQGSSYNEQFF

J gene: TRBJ2-1
D gene: TRBD2
V gene: TRBV11-3
clone size: few
CDR3 length: 15
CDR3 DNA: TGTGCCAGCAGTCGCCCGGGACTACCCTACAATGAGCAGTTCTTC
CDR3 protein: CASSRPGLPYNEQFF

J gene: TRBJ1-3
D gene: -
V gene: TRBV5-6
clone size: -
CDR3 length: 12
CDR3 DNA: TGTGCCAGCAGCGCGGCAGGAAACGCCATATATTTT
CDR3 protein: CASSAAGNAIYF

J gene: TRBJ1-4
D gene: TRBD1
V gene: TRBV30
clone size: -
CDR3 length: 15
CDR3 DNA: TGTGCCTGGAGTGGCCAGACAGGGGGAGCTGAAAAACTGTTTTTT
CDR3 protein: CAWSGQTGGAEKLFF

J gene: TRBJ1-5
D gene: TRBD1
V gene: TRBV12-3/TRBV12-4
clone size: many
CDR3 length: 14
CDR3 DNA: TGTGCCAGCCGACAGGGTGGACCCAATCAGCCCCAGCATTTT
CDR3 protein: CASRQGGPNQPQHF

J gene: TRBJ2-5
D gene: TRBD2
V gene: TRBV7-2
clone size: many
CDR3 length: 18
CDR3 DNA: TGTGCCAGCAGCTTATCCAGGACTAGCGGGGGGGCCAGGGGGGAGCAGTACTTC
CDR3 protein: CASSLSRTSGGARGEQYF

J gene: TRBJ2-1
D gene: TRBD2
V gene: TRBV5-1
clone size: many
CDR3 length: 16
CDR3 DNA: TGCGCCAGCAGACTTACTAGCGGGGGGACATACAATGAGCAGTTCTTC
CDR3 protein: CASRLTSGGTYNEQFF

J gene: TRBJ2-1
D gene: -
V gene: TRBV20-1
clone size: -
CDR3 length: 15
CDR3 DNA: TGCAGTGCTAGAGATGTAGTGTCCCCCAGTAATGAGCAGTTCTTC
CDR3 protein: CSARDVVSPSNEQFF

J gene: TRBJ2-1
D gene: TRBD2
V gene: TRBV7-9
clone size: -
CDR3 length: 12
CDR3 DNA: TGTGCCAGCAGCCAGACTAGCGGGGAAATCTACTTC
CDR3 protein: CASSQTSGEIYF

J gene: TRBJ1-2
D gene: TRBD1
V gene: TRBV7-2
clone size: -
CDR3 length: 15
CDR3 DNA: TGTGCCAGCAGCTCCCTAGGGACAGGGGGAATAGGCTACACCTTC
CDR3 protein: CASSSLGTGGIGYTF

J gene: TRBJ2-1
D gene: -
V gene: TRBV5-1
clone size: many
CDR3 length: 15
CDR3 DNA: TGCGCCAGCATGGCTGGAGCGGGTACCTACAATGAGCAGTTCTTC
CDR3 protein: CASMAGAGTYNEQFF

J gene: TRBJ1-2
D gene: TRBD1
V gene: TRBV12-3/TRBV12-4
clone size: few
CDR3 length: 16
CDR3 DNA: TGTGCCAGCAGTGATACCGGGACAGGCCCTACTGGGGGCTACACCTTC
CDR3 protein: CASSDTGTGPTGGYTF

J gene: TRBJ2-3
D gene: TRBD2
V gene: TRBV7-8
clone size: many
CDR3 length: 15
CDR3 DNA: TGTGCCAGCAGCTTCGGCGGGGGTTTCACAGATACGCAGTATTTT
CDR3 protein: CASSFGGGFTDTQYF

J gene: TRBJ2-1
D gene: TRBD2
V gene: TRBV4-3
clone size: many
CDR3 length: 17
CDR3 DNA: TGCGCCAGCAGCCAAGGCGCGGGGGGCGGGGGTTGGGATGAGCAGTTCTTC
CDR3 protein: CASSQGAGGGGWDEQFF

J gene: TRBJ2-1
D gene: -
V gene: TRBV20-1
clone size: -
CDR3 length: 12
CDR3 DNA: TGCAGTGCGGGAGACACAGGGTACGAGCAGTTCTTC
CDR3 protein: CSAGDTGYEQFF

J gene: TRBJ2-5
D gene: TRBD2
V gene: TRBV2
clone size: -
CDR3 length: 15
CDR3 DNA: TGTGCCAGCAGTCTAAGCGGGGCCCGGTATGAGACCCAGTACTTC
CDR3 protein: CASSLSGARYETQYF

J gene: TRBJ2-5
D gene: -
V gene: TRBV20-1
clone size: many
CDR3 length: 12
CDR3 DNA: TGCAGTGCCCGTTGGTGGTCGGAGACCCAGTACTTC
CDR3 protein: CSARWWSETQYF

J gene: TRBJ1-2
D gene: -
V gene: TRBV7-2
clone size: few
CDR3 length: 15
CDR3 DNA: TGTGCCAGCAGCTCAGGGGTCTTGAAGAACTATGGCTACACCTTC
CDR3 protein: CASSSGVLKNYGYTF

J gene: TRBJ2-7
D gene: -
V gene: TRBV25-1
clone size: many
CDR3 length: 13
CDR3 DNA: TGTGCCAGCAGTGAACCCGGGTCCTACGAGCAGTACTTC
CDR3 protein: CASSEPGSYEQYF

J gene: TRBJ2-1
D gene: -
V gene: TRBV20-1
clone size: many
CDR3 length: 14
CDR3 DNA: TGCAGTGCCCCCCCTCATTTCTCCTACAATGAGCAGTTCTTC
CDR3 protein: CSAPPHFSYNEQFF

J gene: TRBJ1-1
D gene: -
V gene: TRBV7-2
clone size: few
CDR3 length: 13
CDR3 DNA: TGTACCAGCAGCTTTAGCCTGGCGGCTGAAGCTTTCTTT
CDR3 protein: CTSSFSLAAEAFF

J gene: TRBJ2-1
D gene: TRBD2
V gene: TRBV20-1
clone size: -
CDR3 length: 14
CDR3 DNA: TGCAGTGCTCCGCGGGGGAGCTCCTACAATGAGCAGCACTTC
CDR3 protein: CSAPRGSSYNEQHF

J gene: TRBJ2-3
D gene: -
V gene: TRBV11-3
clone size: -
CDR3 length: 15
CDR3 DNA: TGTGCCAGCAGCTTAGGGGCCGGGAAGACAGATACGCAGTATTTT
CDR3 protein: CASSLGAGKTDTQYF

J gene: TRBJ2-1
D gene: -
V gene: TRBV3-1
clone size: many
CDR3 length: 17
CDR3 DNA: TGTGCCAGCAGCCAAGATCTGAGTAGCCAGTCCTTCAATGAGCAGTTCTTC
CDR3 protein: CASSQDLSSQSFNEQFF

J gene: TRBJ2-4
D gene: -
V gene: TRBV10-2
clone size: many
CDR3 length: 16
CDR3 DNA: TGCGCCAGCAGTGAGGCCTGGACTCTAGCCAAAAACATTCAGTACTTC
CDR3 protein: CASSEAWTLAKNIQYF

J gene: TRBJ2-1
D gene: TRBD2
V gene: TRBV7-2
clone size: -
CDR3 length: 17
CDR3 DNA: TGTGCCAGCAGTCGAGTAGCGGGAGTTAGCTCCTACAATGAGCAGTTCTTC
CDR3 protein: CASSRVAGVSSYNEQFF

J gene: TRBJ2-5
D gene: -
V gene: TRBV6-1
clone size: -
CDR3 length: 13
CDR3 DNA: TGTGCCAGCAGTGAGACAGGGTGGGAGGCCCAGTACTTC
CDR3 protein: CASSETGWEAQYF

J gene: TRBJ2-1
D gene: TRBD2
V gene: TRBV6-6
clone size: many
CDR3 length: 16
CDR3 DNA: TGTGCCAGCACCCGGGGGGAAGGGGCGGCTGGTAATGAGCAGTTCTTC
CDR3 protein: CASTRGEGAAGNEQFF

J gene: TRBJ2-5
D gene: -
V gene: TRBV6-6
clone size: many
CDR3 length: 13
CDR3 DNA: TGTGCCAGCAGTTACACAGGTCCGGAGACCCAGTACTTC
CDR3 protein: CASSYTGPETQYF